These 15 T cell receptor beta chains came from one sample sequenced in a study of molecular identifiers for immune sequencing clone quantification. TCRdb used MiXCR to reprocess the PCR reads, holding one entry per CDR3 protein. The table has 70,000 to 90,000 distinct CDR3 sequences, roughly a fifth seen once. Sequencing was performed on naive CD8+ T cells from blood, with Jurkat cell RNA spiked in. The subset is: FACS-sorted CD8+CD4-CCR7+CD45RA+ naive T cells. All receptors derive from a human donor in good health. Some libraries in this study had Jurkat cell RNA spiked in.

Many counts were recorded for this clonotype. The rearrangement uses TRBV7-6 and TRBJ2-7, with TRBD2 matching 7 bases. CDR3 size: 12 residues. Unmatched junction bases numbered 2, after V lost 3 bases and J lost 6 bases. Germline CDR1 is SGHVS and CDR2 is FNYEAQ. CDR3 loop: CASSFLAGEQYF. The CDR3 coding sequence is TGTGCCAGCAGCTTTTTAGCGGGCGAGCAGTACTTC.

This clonotype has a count of ten or more. V usage is TRBV9 and J usage is TRBJ2-5; D perhaps matches TRBD2 (6 bases). CDR1 is SGDLS, CDR2 YYNGEE, per germline. The CDR3 is made up of 15 amino acids. Trimming took 0 bases from V and 0 from J, leaving 9 bases between them. The CDR3: CASSVGWTNQETQYF. Here the CDR3 DNA reads TGTGCCAGCAGCGTAGGTTGGACTAACCAAGAGACCCAGTACTTC.

This sequence joins TRBV9 and TRBJ2-7; no definite D call. V lost 0 bases to trimming and J lost 0 bases, with 10 bases between them. The CDR3 length is 15 residues. Germline loops: CDR1 SGDLS, CDR2 YYNGEE. The CDR3 protein is CASSVGDVSSYEQYF. The CDR3 DNA reads TGTGCCAGCAGCGTAGGAGACGTAAGCTCCTACGAGCAGTACTTC.

Ten or more counts support this clonotype. The chain combines TRBV6-2 or TRBV6-3 with TRBJ1-1, with TRBD1 matching 7 bases. Germline CDR1 is MNHEY and CDR2 is SVGEGT. V trimming: 6 bases; J trimming: 11 bases; junction bases outside the gene matches: 6. The CDR3 totals 11 residues. CDR3 DNA: TGTGCCAGCAGATATGACAGGGATGCTTTCTTT. This encodes CASRYDRDAFF.

About this clonotype: A much larger clonotype is one base distant, so this may be a read error. This chain uses TRBV7-9 with TRBJ2-5; no clear D gene. This CDR3 spans 13 amino acids. Germline values: CDR1 SEHNR, CDR2 FQNEAQ (reference sequence). The CDR3 region has the DNA TGTGCCAGCAGCACTGACGGCTTGGAGACCCAGTGCTTC. This codes for CASSTDGLETQCF.

The CDR3 protein is CASSFFDLGGQGVLPLPQETQYF. CDR3 coding DNA: TGTGCCAGCAGCTTCTTCGATCTGGGAGGACAGGGTGTCTTGCCCTTGCCCCAAGAGACCCAGTACTTC. The rearrangement joins TRBV11-2 to TRBJ2-5; TRBD1 matches 8 bases. This CDR3 region has 23 residues. CDR1 is SGHAT and CDR2 is FQNNGV in the germline V gene. V dropped 3 bases and J dropped 1; count of bases not matched to a gene: 28. Combining the CDR3 with reference TRBV11-2 and TRBJ2-5 gives the whole variable domain EAGVAQSPRYKIIEKRQSVAFWCNPISGHATLYWYQQILGQGPKLLIQFQNNGVVDDSQLPKDRFSAERLKGVDSTLKIQPAKLEDSAVYLCASSFFDLGGQGVLPLPQETQYFGPGTRLLVL.

The count of this clonotype is one. This sequence joins TRBV6-6 and TRBJ1-2; 7 nucleotides align to TRBD1. The CDR3 contains 15 residues. V shed 0 bases, J shed 5 bases, and the junction held 6 bases outside the gene matches. Germline V gives CDR1 MNHNY, CDR2 SVGAGI (reference sequence). CDR3 region: CASSYSAGTDYGYTF. Here the CDR3 DNA reads TGTGCCAGCAGTTACTCAGCAGGGACAGATTATGGCTACACCTTC.

This sequence joins TRBV20-1 and TRBJ2-7; 7 bases agree with TRBD1. J was trimmed by 3 bases and V by 6 bases; bases with no gene match: 14. Germline CDR1 and CDR2: DFQATT and SNEGSKA (reference sequence). This CDR3 is built from 15 residues. The CDR3: CSAQYRDRLSYEQYF. In DNA form, the CDR3 reads TGCAGTGCCCAATACCGGGACAGACTAAGCTACGAGCAGTACTTC.

In this sample, this clonotype turned up many times. V and J are TRBV12-3 or TRBV12-4 and TRBJ2-3, with D perhaps TRBD1 (5 bases). The CDR3 is 16 residues long. With 0 bases removed from V and 3 bases from J, the gap between germline ends came to 13 bases. This CDR3 reads CASSLAPTGRTDTQYF. CDR3 coding DNA: TGTGCCAGCAGTTTAGCGCCTACAGGCCGGACAGATACGCAGTATTTT.

The chain uses TRBV2 and TRBJ2-7; D might be TRBD1 (6 bases). V was cut by 7 bases and J by 0 bases, with 7 bases left in between. CDR3 length: 12 amino acids. Germline loops: CDR1 SNHLY, CDR2 FYNNEI. This chain's CDR3 is CASKGDSYEQYF. CDR3 nucleotide sequence: TGTGCCAGCAAGGGGGACTCCTACGAGCAGTACTTC.

The rearrangement uses TRBV12-3 or TRBV12-4 and TRBJ1-2; tentatively, D is TRBD1 (6 bases). V lost 5 bases to trimming and J lost 1 base, with 11 bases between them. The CDR3 covers 14 residues. The CDR3 is CASSRGGVNYGYTF. The CDR3 DNA reads TGTGCCAGCAGTCGGGGGGGCGTTAACTATGGCTACACCTTC.

This clonotype was counted at least ten times. The chain employs TRBV6-5 and TRBJ2-1, with 7 bases aligning to TRBD1. CDR1 is MNHEY and CDR2 is SVGAGI in the germline V gene. V was pared by 5 bases and J by 8 bases, with 3 bases of the junction left unmatched. There are 12 residues in the CDR3. CDR3 bases: TGTGCCAGCAGTCCTACAGGGGATGAGCAGTTCTTC. Encoded protein: CASSPTGDEQFF.

At least ten counts were recorded for this clonotype. The rearrangement links TRBV5-1 to TRBJ2-4; D is possibly TRBD2 (5 bases). The CDR3 runs 13 residues. The V gene's germline CDR1 is SGHRS and CDR2 YFSETQ. V dropped 4 bases and J dropped 5 bases, with 10 bases sitting between them. The CDR3 DNA reads TGCGCCAGCAGCCCGGACTTGGAAAACATTCAGTACTTC. This codes for CASSPDLENIQYF.

In its sample, this clonotype was seen a few times. In DNA form, the CDR3 reads TGTGCCAGCAGCCTCGGGGGGGCTGTAGGTTACAATGAGCAGTTCTTC. Translating gives CASSLGGAVGYNEQFF. V gene TRBV12-3 or TRBV12-4 combines with J gene TRBJ2-1; 8 nucleotides agree with TRBD2. The CDR3 is 16 residues long. The J segment lost 4 bases and the V segment lost 6 bases, leaving 11 bases of the junction unmatched.

This clonotype was counted only a few times. J is TRBJ1-5 and V is TRBV10-2; TRBD1 aligns across 7 bases. The germline V gene encodes CDR1 WSHSY and CDR2 SAAADI. The CDR3 extends over 13 amino acids. The CDR3 DNA reads TGCGTATCCCGACAGGGTTACAATCAGCCCCAGCATTTT. Protein product: CVSRQGYNQPQHF.